Each of the 13 T cell receptor beta chains below was sequenced from the same sample in a study of T cell repertoires in cytomegalovirus infection (dated by TCRdb to between 2017 and 2020). The instrument given in TCRdb is Illumina HiSeq 1500. TCRdb handled the public reads itself, with Q25 trimming in fastp and clone calling in MiXCR, and kept productive beta chains. Every CDR3 protein is listed once, alongside the most common genes and DNA of its rows. Recorded for this sample are about 740,000 distinct CDR3 sequences; 35% of them occurred a single time. The top ten hold roughly 2.9% of the sample. Sequenced material: PBMCs. Receptors were obtained from a human donor in good health (CMV status not recorded). Some clones in this sample may be carry-over from other donors' samples.

The J gene is TRBJ2-5, the V gene TRBV7-9; 9 bases map to TRBD2. Germline V gene data show CDR1 as SEHNR and CDR2 as FQNEAQ (reference sequence). The CDR3 runs to 15 residues. V dropped 5 bases and J dropped 4; count of bases not matched to a gene: 8. CDR3 region: CASSRNAGGGETQYF. DNA for the CDR3: TGTGCCAGCAGCCGGAACGCGGGGGGGGGAGAGACCCAGTACTTC.

This clonotype has just one count. The chain combines TRBV29-1 with TRBJ1-1, with a tentative D call TRBD1 (6 bases). CDR3 length: 14 amino acids. V lost 6 bases, J lost 2 bases, and 16 bases lay in between. Germline V gives CDR1 SQVTM, CDR2 ANQGSEA. The CDR3, as DNA: TGCAGCGTCCCCCTCTTGGACAGAAACACTGAAGCTTTCTTT. Translating gives CSVPLLDRNTEAFF. The complete variable domain, with remaining parts taken from reference TRBV29-1 and TRBJ1-1, reads SAVISQKPSRDICQRGTSLTIQCQVDSQVTMMFWYRQQPGQSLTLIATANQGSEATYESGFVIDKFPISRPNLTFSTLTVSNMSPEDSSIYLCSVPLLDRNTEAFFGQGTRLTVV.

V and J are TRBV6-5 and TRBJ1-6; no clear D. The CDR3 loop spans 14 amino acids. In germline, CDR1 is MNHEY, CDR2 SVGAGI. V was clipped by 2 bases and J by 8 bases, with 10 bases between them. Here the CDR3 DNA reads TGTGCCAGCAGTTACGACGGGGAGGATTCACCCCTCCACTTT. Protein sequence: CASSYDGEDSPLHF.

This clonotype was seen ten or more times. The rearrangement uses TRBV6-1 and TRBJ1-5, with TRBD1 matching over 11 bases. The germline gives CDR1 MNHNS, CDR2 SASEGT. After removal of 4 bases from V and 1 base from J, the junction contained 9 bases not matched to a gene. CDR3 length: 18 amino acids. CDR3 bases: TGTGCCAGCAGTGGCCGGGACAGGGGGGACGTGAGCAATCAGCCCCAGCATTTT. Translation gives CASSGRDRGDVSNQPQHF.

This clonotype came up a few times. The chain links TRBV10-3 to TRBJ1-1; D is ambiguous. Trimming left V 4 bases short and J 1 base short, with 7 bases between. The germline CDR1 and CDR2 sequences are ENHRY and SYGVKD. The CDR3 has 13 residues. CDR3 region: CAISGTANTEAFF. DNA for the CDR3: TGTGCCATCAGTGGGACGGCGAACACTGAAGCTTTCTTT.

V usage is TRBV7-8 and J usage is TRBJ2-1; 7 nucleotides align to TRBD2. The J segment lost 2 bases and the V segment lost 4 bases, leaving 5 bases of the junction unmatched. This CDR3 contains 15 residues. CDR1 is SGHVS, CDR2 FQNEAQ, per germline. CDR3 nucleotides: TGTGCCAGCAGCTCCAGCAGCGGGGCCTACAATGAGCAGTTCTTC. Amino acid sequence: CASSSSSGAYNEQFF.

In this sample, this clonotype turned up a few times. V and J are TRBV19 and TRBJ2-5; TRBD2 is a possible D gene (6 bases). V was pared by 8 bases and J by 7 bases, with 14 bases between. This CDR3 has 12 amino acids. Germline V gene sequence: CDR1 LNHDA, CDR2 SQIVND (reference sequence). The CDR3 DNA follows: TGTGCCAGTGGGGGGACCCCCTTGACCCAGTACTTC. This translates into CASGGTPLTQYF.

This chain uses TRBV28 with TRBJ2-7; possibly TRBD1 for D (7 bases). This CDR3 contains 17 residues. Trimming took 6 bases from V and 5 from J, leaving 26 bases between them. Germline V lookup: CDR1 MDHEN, CDR2 SYDVKM. This CDR3 reads CASSLTPFGGGLDEQYF. CDR3 sequence (DNA): TGTGCCAGCAGCCTTACCCCTTTTGGAGGGGGCTTGGACGAGCAGTACTTC.

With respect to this clonotype: A clone one base away is much larger, so this may be a read error. The CDR3 carries no conserved terminal phenylalanine or tryptophan, so it likely arises from a read error. The chain carries TRBV7-6 and TRBJ2-5, with D tentatively TRBD2 (6 bases). Trimming shortened V by 5 bases and J by 2 bases, and 15 bases separated the two germline ends. This CDR3 contains 15 residues. Germline V CDR1 and CDR2: SGHVS, FNYEAQ. The CDR3 DNA reads TGTGCCAGCAGCCCAACGCGGGGCACACAAGAGACCCAGTACTCC. It translates to CASSPTRGTQETQYS.

This clonotype was counted only a few times. The genes are TRBV6-5 and TRBJ2-7, with 7 bases fitting TRBD1. CDR1 and CDR2 (germline): MNHEY, SVGAGI. CDR3 length: 15 amino acids. The J segment lost 2 bases and the V segment lost 5 bases, leaving 9 bases of the junction unmatched. CDR3 loop: CASSTETGNTYEQYF. The CDR3, as DNA: TGTGCCAGCAGTACCGAGACAGGGAATACCTACGAGCAGTACTTC.

V is TRBV5-6 and J is TRBJ1-4, with 7 positions matching TRBD1. The CDR3 has 15 amino acids. Trimming at V came to 0 bases and at J to 6 bases, leaving 5 bases not matched to a gene. Germline CDR1 SGHDT, CDR2 YYEEEE. The CDR3 nucleotides read TGTGCCAGCAGCTTGGGACAGGGAAGTTATGAAAAACTGTTTTTT. Encoded protein: CASSLGQGSYEKLFF.

This chain links TRBV30 with TRBJ2-1, with TRBD2 matching over 7 bases. V shed 0 bases, J shed 1 base, and the junction held 3 bases outside the gene matches. The germline V gene encodes CDR1 GTSNPN and CDR2 SVGIG (reference sequence). The CDR3 contains 15 residues. CDR3 amino acids: CAWSVAGPSYNEQFF. The DNA for the CDR3 is TGTGCCTGGAGTGTAGCGGGGCCTTCCTACAATGAGCAGTTCTTC. Complete variable domain (other parts from reference TRBV30 and TRBJ2-1): SQTIHQWPATLVQPVGSPLSLECTVEGTSNPNLYWYRQAAGRGLQLLFYSVGIGQISSEVPQNLSASRPQDRQFILSSKKLLLSDSGFYLCAWSVAGPSYNEQFFGPGTRLTVL.

This clonotype came up many times. The chain combines TRBV25-1 with TRBJ2-7, with D possibly TRBD2 on 7 matching bases. The CDR3 has 19 residues. V lost 4 bases and J lost 0, with 25 bases in between. Germline lookup yields CDR1 MGHDK and CDR2 SYGVNS. The chain's CDR3 is CASSAPGGRFAGTSYEQYF. The DNA of the CDR3 is TGTGCCAGCAGTGCCCCCGGGGGGCGATTCGCGGGTACCTCCTACGAGCAGTACTTC.